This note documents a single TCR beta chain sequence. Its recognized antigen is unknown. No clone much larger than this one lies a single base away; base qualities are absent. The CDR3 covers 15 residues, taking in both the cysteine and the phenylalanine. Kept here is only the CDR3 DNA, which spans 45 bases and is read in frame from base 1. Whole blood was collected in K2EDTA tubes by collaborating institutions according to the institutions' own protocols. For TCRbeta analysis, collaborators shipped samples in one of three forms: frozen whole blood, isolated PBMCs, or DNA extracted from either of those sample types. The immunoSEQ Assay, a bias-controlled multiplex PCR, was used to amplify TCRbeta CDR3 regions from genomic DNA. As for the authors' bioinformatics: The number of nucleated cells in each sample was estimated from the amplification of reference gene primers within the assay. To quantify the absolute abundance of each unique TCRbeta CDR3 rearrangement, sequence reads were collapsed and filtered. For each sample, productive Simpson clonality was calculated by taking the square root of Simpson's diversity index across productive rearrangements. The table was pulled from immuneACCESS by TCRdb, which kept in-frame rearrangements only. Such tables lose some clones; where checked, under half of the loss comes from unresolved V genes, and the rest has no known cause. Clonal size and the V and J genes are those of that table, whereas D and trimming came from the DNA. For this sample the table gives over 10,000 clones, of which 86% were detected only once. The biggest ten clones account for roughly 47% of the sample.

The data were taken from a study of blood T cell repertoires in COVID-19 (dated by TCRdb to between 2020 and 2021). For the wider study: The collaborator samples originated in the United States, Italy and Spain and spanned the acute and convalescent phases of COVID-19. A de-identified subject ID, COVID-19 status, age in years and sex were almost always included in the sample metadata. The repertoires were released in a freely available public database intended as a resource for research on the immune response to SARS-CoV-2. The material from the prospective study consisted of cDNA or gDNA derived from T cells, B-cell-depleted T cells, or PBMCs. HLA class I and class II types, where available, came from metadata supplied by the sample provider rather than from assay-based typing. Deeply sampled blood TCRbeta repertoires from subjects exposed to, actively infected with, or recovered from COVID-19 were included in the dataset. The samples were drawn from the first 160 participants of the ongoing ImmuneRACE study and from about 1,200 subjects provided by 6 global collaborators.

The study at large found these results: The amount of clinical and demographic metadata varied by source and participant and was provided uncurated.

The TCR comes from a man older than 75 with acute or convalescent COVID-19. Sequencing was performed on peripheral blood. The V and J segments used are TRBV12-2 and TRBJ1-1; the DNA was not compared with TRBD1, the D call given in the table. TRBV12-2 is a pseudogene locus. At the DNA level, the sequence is TGTGCAAGTCGCATACCCCGGGACAGCAAAATTGAAGCTTTCTTT. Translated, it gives CASRIPRDSKIEAFF.